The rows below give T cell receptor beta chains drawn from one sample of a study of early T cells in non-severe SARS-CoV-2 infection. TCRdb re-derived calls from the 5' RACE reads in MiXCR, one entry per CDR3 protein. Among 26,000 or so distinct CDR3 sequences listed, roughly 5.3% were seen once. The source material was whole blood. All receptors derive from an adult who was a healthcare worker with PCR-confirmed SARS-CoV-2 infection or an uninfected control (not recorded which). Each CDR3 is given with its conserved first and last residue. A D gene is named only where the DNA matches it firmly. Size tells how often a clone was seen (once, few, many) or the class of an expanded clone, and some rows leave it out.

DNA: TGTGCCAGCAGTAGGGACAGGGGTTACACTGAAGCTTTCTTT
CDR3: CASSRDRGYTEAFF
D: TRBD1
size: few
J: TRBJ1-1
V: TRBV6-6

DNA: TGTGCCAGCAGCTTCGGGGGGAACTATGGCTACACCTTC
CDR3: CASSFGGNYGYTF
D: -
size: many
J: TRBJ1-2
V: TRBV7-9

DNA: TGTGCTAGTGGTCCCCGGGACAGGGGCCTCCTAGTTAGGTCCGGGGAGCTGTTTTTT
CDR3: CASGPRDRGLLVRSGELFF
D: TRBD1
size: many
J: TRBJ2-2
V: TRBV12-5

DNA: TGTGCCAGCAGCTTAGAAAAGGGGCTTTTCTCCTACGAGCAGTACTTC
CDR3: CASSLEKGLFSYEQYF
D: -
size: -
J: TRBJ2-7
V: TRBV7-2

DNA: TGTGCCAGCTCACCAGTGGATACGCAGTATTTT
CDR3: CASSPVDTQYF
D: -
size: many
J: TRBJ2-3
V: TRBV18

DNA: TGTGCCAGCAGTGAATATCACAGGGGTTTTGAGCAGTTCTTC
CDR3: CASSEYHRGFEQFF
D: TRBD1
size: many
J: TRBJ2-1
V: TRBV25-1

DNA: TGTGCCAGCAGCTTAGCGTCGGGACAGGGGAGAAGAGATACGCAGTATTTT
CDR3: CASSLASGQGRRDTQYF
D: TRBD1
size: few
J: TRBJ2-3
V: TRBV7-9

DNA: TGTGCCAGCAGCTCCTCTAGCGGGGCCCCCCAGTGGGGGCAGTTCTTC
CDR3: CASSSSSGAPQWGQFF
D: TRBD2
size: -
J: TRBJ2-1
V: TRBV13

DNA: TGTGCCAGCAGTTCCAGGGTGAACAGTGGGGCGAATACGCAGTATTTT
CDR3: CASSSRVNSGANTQYF
D: -
size: many
J: TRBJ2-3
V: TRBV14

DNA: TGTGCCAGCAGTTTATTAGGCACCCGAGGACAGCCCCAGCATTTT
CDR3: CASSLLGTRGQPQHF
D: -
size: many
J: TRBJ1-5
V: TRBV27

DNA: TGTGCCAGCACCGAAGAGCGGGGGGGCCCTAGCACAGATACGCAGTATTTT
CDR3: CASTEERGGPSTDTQYF
D: TRBD2
size: many
J: TRBJ2-3
V: TRBV12-3/TRBV12-4

DNA: TGTGCCAGCACCCGTATTCGGGGGCCAGCGTCCTACGAGCAGTACTTC
CDR3: CASTRIRGPASYEQYF
D: -
size: many
J: TRBJ2-7
V: TRBV6-2/TRBV6-3

DNA: TGCAGTGCTAGAGCTAGGGCAGATACGCAGTATTTT
CDR3: CSARARADTQYF
D: -
size: few
J: TRBJ2-3
V: TRBV20-1

DNA: TGTGCCAGCAGTTTTCTAGGGGAGACCCAGTACTTC
CDR3: CASSFLGETQYF
D: -
size: -
J: TRBJ2-5
V: TRBV12-3/TRBV12-4

DNA: TGTGCCACTTATAACGGACTCGCTAACTATGGCTACACCTTC
CDR3: CATYNGLANYGYTF
D: -
size: many
J: TRBJ1-2
V: TRBV6-1

DNA: TGTGCCAGCAGCCCCCGGACGGGGATAACGCAGTATTTT
CDR3: CASSPRTGITQYF
D: -
size: medium-sized
J: TRBJ2-3
V: TRBV7-2

DNA: TGTGCCATCAGTGAGCTCCCAGGGGCTTGGCTCGACAATGAAAAACTGTTTTTT
CDR3: CAISELPGAWLDNEKLFF
D: -
size: many
J: TRBJ1-4
V: TRBV10-3

DNA: TGTGCCAGCAGCTTTACCAATAGCAATCAGCCCCAGCATTTT
CDR3: CASSFTNSNQPQHF
D: -
size: many
J: TRBJ1-5
V: TRBV7-2

DNA: TGTGCCAGCCCCACCTTAGCAGATACGCAGTATTTT
CDR3: CASPTLADTQYF
D: -
size: few
J: TRBJ2-3
V: TRBV4-2

DNA: TGTGCCAGCAGCTTGGACGCCACAGGACAACTTTACTACGAGCAGTACTTC
CDR3: CASSLDATGQLYYEQYF
D: -
size: many
J: TRBJ2-7
V: TRBV5-5

DNA: TGTGCCACCAGCCAGACCCGGGACAGGAGGGGCCCAGATACGCAGTATTTT
CDR3: CATSQTRDRRGPDTQYF
D: TRBD1
size: many
J: TRBJ2-3
V: TRBV15

DNA: TGTGCCAGCACCCTACAAGGGACAGACGCTTACGAGCAGTACTTC
CDR3: CASTLQGTDAYEQYF
D: TRBD1
size: many
J: TRBJ2-7
V: TRBV2

DNA: TGTGCCCCTTCACCTACAGGGAAGAACACTGAAGCTTTCTTT
CDR3: CAPSPTGKNTEAFF
D: -
size: -
J: TRBJ1-1
V: TRBV24-1

DNA: TGTGCCAGCAGTTATGCGGACATTCAAGAGACCCAGTACTTC
CDR3: CASSYADIQETQYF
D: -
size: few
J: TRBJ2-5
V: TRBV6-5

DNA: TGTGCCAGCAGGTCGCCGGCAGAATACAATGAGCAGTTCTTC
CDR3: CASRSPAEYNEQFF
D: -
size: -
J: TRBJ2-1
V: TRBV11-2

DNA: TGCAGTGCTACCAGGGAGACCCAGTACTTC
CDR3: CSATRETQYF
D: -
size: many
J: TRBJ2-5
V: TRBV20-1

DNA: TGTGCCAGCAGCTTTCTAGCGGGGCCTTACAATGAGCAGTTCTTC
CDR3: CASSFLAGPYNEQFF
D: TRBD2
size: many
J: TRBJ2-1
V: TRBV7-3

DNA: TGTGCCAGCAGCTTAGCCCCAGGGGCGTATGGCTACACCTTC
CDR3: CASSLAPGAYGYTF
D: -
size: many
J: TRBJ1-2
V: TRBV7-8